A selection of T cell receptor beta chains follows, all from one sample in a study of cytomegalovirus exposure and HLA in healthy donors. Sequencing was performed with immunoSEQ multiplex PCR; in TCRdb, only in-frame clones are kept and a portion is missing. The table has 150,000 to 200,000 clones, about four fifths seen once. The specimen sequenced was PBMCs. These receptors were obtained from a woman aged 40 to 50 in good health and CMV-seronegative. CDR3s include the opening cysteine and the closing phenylalanine or tryptophan. D genes are given only for firm matches. Clone size, where shown, is once, few, many, or a class for clones that have expanded.

abundance	j_gene	v_gene	d_gene	CDR3aa
-	TRBJ2-2	TRBV7-9	TRBD2	CASSLVLAGDTGELFF
once	TRBJ2-4	TRBV5-6	TRBD1	CASARTGGNIQYF
-	TRBJ2-3	TRBV4-1	-	CASSQGLTSRTDTQYF
-	TRBJ2-3	TRBV7-9	TRBD2	CASSLDLAGVADTQYF
-	TRBJ1-1	TRBV14	-	CASNRGLANTEAFF
-	TRBJ1-3	TRBV7-8	TRBD1	CASSPRGQFAGNTIYF
once	TRBJ2-1	TRBV6-5	-	CASSYLRNEQFF
few	TRBJ1-1	TRBV18	-	CASSPLAGEAFF
-	TRBJ2-3	TRBV4-3	TRBD1	CASSQELRTGSTDTQYF
once	TRBJ2-6	TRBV5-4	-	CASSLAGQSGANVLTF
-	TRBJ2-3	TRBV6-5	TRBD2	CASSRTSGTSTQYF
-	TRBJ1-4	TRBV6-1	TRBD1	CASSEALRGTNEKLFF
-	TRBJ2-5	TRBV5-6	-	CASSLKETQYF
-	TRBJ2-2	TRBV10-3	TRBD1	CAITMTGGNTGELFF
-	TRBJ2-4	TRBV2	-	CASSDLPSAKNIQYF
-	TRBJ2-3	TRBV4-3	-	CASSQSSGGSTDTQYF
-	TRBJ2-5	TRBV7-7	TRBD2	CASSAGLAGGVRETQYF
-	TRBJ2-3	TRBV29-1	TRBD2	CSVAWSGSSTDTQYF
-	TRBJ2-1	TRBV13	-	CASSLAGNNEQFF
-	TRBJ2-3	TRBV11-3	TRBD2	CASSLGPSSGTTDTQYF
-	TRBJ1-2	TRBV27	TRBD1	CASSFGQGKGYTF
-	TRBJ2-6	TRBV15	TRBD2	CATSRGLAGAGANVLTF
-	TRBJ1-5	TRBV18	TRBD1	CASSQGQPGSGNQPQHF
-	TRBJ2-5	TRBV5-1	-	CASSLAGDKTQYF
once	TRBJ2-7	TRBV7-9	TRBD2	CSSSLVAGYEQYF
-	TRBJ2-1	TRBV19	-	CASSRDLTVYNEQFF
once	TRBJ2-1	TRBV18	TRBD2	CASSRNLGLAERSEQFF
-	TRBJ2-2	TRBV11-2	-	CASRIGSDTGELFF
-	TRBJ1-1	TRBV6-5	TRBD1	CASFRDRDGLTEAFF
-	TRBJ2-3	TRBV19	TRBD2	CASSTLAGAPDTQYF
-	TRBJ1-2	TRBV5-4	-	CASSLMNRARDGYTF
-	TRBJ2-1	TRBV7-3	TRBD2	CASSLGTNYNEQFF
-	TRBJ2-5	TRBV5-4	-	CASSLDFQEIQYF
-	TRBJ2-4	TRBV6-1	-	CASSERAPGDLYRESKNIQYF
-	TRBJ1-2	TRBV5-1	TRBD1	CASSLGGQSTGYGYTF
-	TRBJ1-2	TRBV18	-	CASSPPQGAGVKYTF
few	TRBJ1-6	TRBV4-1	-	CASSQAGIGYNSPLHF
once	TRBJ1-4	TRBV12-5	-	CASLAYGGGKLFF
-	TRBJ1-1	TRBV14	-	CASSPSRGGAEAFF
-	TRBJ2-1	TRBV9	TRBD1	CASSPMGQSSYNEQFF
-	TRBJ1-4	TRBV19	-	CASQIQGLGEKLFF
-	TRBJ2-2	TRBV19	-	CASSIPGVDTGELFF
-	TRBJ2-1	TRBV7-3	TRBD2	CASSFAGGSYNEQFF